Given below is one TCR beta chain in context. Its antigen is as yet unknown. CDR1 SQVTM and CDR2 ANQGSEA come from the germline V gene. This CDR3 is built from 13 residues. The record originates from a study of CXCR3-negative and CXCR3-positive naive CD8 T cells. Whole-study findings and limits: The study inferred TCR strength from TRB CDR3 properties and found comparable surface CD5 between naive subsets. Both of the naive subsets showed about the same high diversity, but memory CD8+ cells had much less. Naive CXCR3-negative cells resembled naive CXCR3-positive cells in TRBV-TRBJ usage; memory cells differed.

Carrying UMI labels, the TRB cDNA libraries were prepared through 5' RACE. Using the 5' RACE reads, TCRdb records one entry per CDR3 protein without DNA. This repertoire includes roughly 70,000 distinct CDR3 sequences. A CD45RO-CCR7+CD27+CD95- phenotype identified naive CD8+ T cells. Specimen: naive CXCR3- CD8+ T cells from blood. Documented subset: CD45RO-CCR7+CD27+CD95- naive CD8+ T cells lacking CXCR3 (TNR3-). The chain links TRBV29-1 to TRBJ2-1. The source is a human donor in good health. Some clones in this sample may be carry-over from other donors' samples. CDR3 protein: CSVDDSYYNEQFF.